These 5 T cell receptor beta chains were sequenced from one sample in a study of blood T cell repertoires in COVID-19. Assay: immunoSEQ multiplex PCR; the TCRdb copy retains only in-frame clones and omits some. There are some 250,000 clones in the sample; 87% occur only once, and 7.2% lies in the top ten. The sample comprised peripheral blood. These receptors all come from a man aged 55 to 70 who had recovered from COVID-19.

This rearrangement joins TRBV6-5 to TRBJ1-5, with 7 bases fitting TRBD1. V lost 9 bases to trimming and J lost 5 bases; unmatched junction nucleotides: 10. Looked up from germline, CDR1 is MNHEY and CDR2 is SVGAGI. This CDR3 contains 14 residues. The CDR3 coding sequence is TGTGCCAGTAGTCCGGACAGGACCTATCAGCCCCAGCATTTT. Amino acids: CASSPDRTYQPQHF.

The chain couples TRBV27 to TRBJ1-4, with a possible D match to TRBD1 (5 bases). V lost 5 bases and J lost 4, with 14 bases in between. Germline-derived CDR1 and CDR2 are MNHEY and SMNVEV (reference sequence). The CDR3 is 15 amino acids. The chain's CDR3 is CASSPRVFSNEKLFF. The CDR3 bases are TGTGCCAGCAGTCCCAGGGTTTTTAGTAATGAAAAACTGTTTTTT.

V usage is TRBV7-7 and J usage is TRBJ2-1, with TRBD2 matching over 13 bases. Germline CDR1 is SSHAT and CDR2 is FNYEAQ (reference sequence). This CDR3 has 16 amino acids. V lost 3 bases to trimming and J lost 4 bases; unmatched junction nucleotides: 3. The CDR3 region is CASSLRLAGGYNEQFF. Here the CDR3 DNA reads TGTGCCAGCAGCTTGAGACTAGCGGGGGGATACAATGAGCAGTTCTTC.

This clone appeared a few times. This chain uses TRBV28 with TRBJ2-7; TRBD1 agrees at 8 bases. This CDR3 has 13 residues. V dropped 6 bases and J dropped 5; count of bases not matched to a gene: 6. Germline V gene data show CDR1 as MDHEN and CDR2 as SYDVKM. CDR3 in DNA: TGTGCCAGCAGCCCCAGGACAGGGAACGAGCAGTACTTC. Protein product: CASSPRTGNEQYF.

The genes are TRBV2 and TRBJ2-6; TRBD2 is a possible D gene (6 bases). The V end was cut by 4 bases, the J end by 4 bases, with 8 bases between. From germline, CDR1 is SNHLY and CDR2 FYNNEI. The CDR3 covers 14 residues. The CDR3 DNA reads TGTGCCAGCAGTGTGGCGGGGGGGGCCAACGTCCTGACTTTC. This translates into CASSVAGGANVLTF.